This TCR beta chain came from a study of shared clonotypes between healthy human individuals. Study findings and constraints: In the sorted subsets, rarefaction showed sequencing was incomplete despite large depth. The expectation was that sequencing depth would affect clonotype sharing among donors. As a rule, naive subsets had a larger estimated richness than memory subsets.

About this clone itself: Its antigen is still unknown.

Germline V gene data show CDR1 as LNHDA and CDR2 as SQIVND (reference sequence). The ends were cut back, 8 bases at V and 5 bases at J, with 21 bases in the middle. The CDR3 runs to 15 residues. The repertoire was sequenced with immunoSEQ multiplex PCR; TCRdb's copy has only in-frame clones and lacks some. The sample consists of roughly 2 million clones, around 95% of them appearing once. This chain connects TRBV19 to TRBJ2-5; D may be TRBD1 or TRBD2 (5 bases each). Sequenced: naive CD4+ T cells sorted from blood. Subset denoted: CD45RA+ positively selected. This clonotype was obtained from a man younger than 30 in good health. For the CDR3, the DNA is TGTGCCAGTCGAGGCACGCAAAAGGGGAGCGAGACCCAGTACTTC. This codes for CASRGTQKGSETQYF.